This TCR beta chain originates from a study of CD8+CD57+ T cells in acquired aplastic anemia. Using genomic DNA as the template, TCR beta VDJ and CDR3 profiling was carried out. TCRdb processed the reads anew with MiXCR; each CDR3 protein has one entry. The data contain around 200,000 distinct CDR3 sequences, 55% to 65% of them singletons. General observations from the study: In CD8+ cells, Simpson's diversity showed no significant difference between patients and controls.

V was clipped by 8 bases and J by 3 bases; unmatched bases: 3. Germline CDR1 and CDR2: MNHNY and SVGAGI (reference sequence). CDR3 length equals 14 residues. The table lists this clonotype with many counts. What it binds is unknown. CD8+CD57+ cell expansion had been shown by flow cytometry in patients chosen for sequencing. The sequence derives from a human donor with aplastic anemia. The specimen sequenced was sorted CD4+, CD8+, or CD8+CD57+ T cells (not recorded which) from PBMCs. This chain uses TRBV6-6 with TRBJ2-1, with 11 nucleotides matching TRBD2. CDR3 coding DNA: TGTGCCAGCGAGCTAGCGGGGGGCTACAATGAGCAGTTCTTC. The encoded protein is CASELAGGYNEQFF.